Here is one T cell receptor (beta chain) with its context. This specimen belongs to a study of blood T cell repertoires in COVID-19. About the study: Sites across the United States, Italy and Spain contributed samples from acute and convalescent COVID-19. T cells, B-cell-depleted T cells, or PBMCs supplied cDNA or gDNA.

In the authors' workflow: Scientists estimated how many nucleated cells there were by amplifying reference gene primers. This table comes from immunoSEQ multiplex PCR, and its TCRdb copy is limited to in-frame clones, with some not included. V, J and clone size are taken as reported in that table, and D and trimming were inferred from the DNA itself. The sample lists 300,000 to 450,000 clones, 80% to 90% seen once, with about 3% in the top ten. CDR3 size: 17 residues. The germline V gene encodes CDR1 SGDLS and CDR2 YYNGEE. V shed 4 bases and J 3 bases; nucleotides not matched to a gene: 5. Seattle patients were enrolled during active infection and followed longitudinally.

The sequence derives from a young woman with COVID-19, enrolled during active disease. The sample taken for sequencing was peripheral blood. V gene TRBV9 combines with J gene TRBJ2-2; 14 bases align to TRBD2. CDR3: CASSPGLAGDDTGELFF. As DNA, the CDR3 is TGTGCCAGCAGCCCGGGACTAGCGGGAGATGACACCGGGGAGCTGTTTTTT.